A single sample gave rise to the 14 T cell receptor beta chains below, sequenced in a study of CD8 T cells in ankylosing spondylitis. Antigens for these TCRs are unknown. The study, taken as a whole, reports: It appeared that ankylosing spondylitis blood was characterized by a TCR beta motif of several highly homologous variants.

Each CDR3 protein gets one entry after TCRdb re-called the 5' RACE reads with MiXCR. The repertoire has a few hundred thousand distinct CDR3 sequences, about a fifth of them found once; the top ten carry about 15%. Sequenced input: blood, either unsorted or a sorted T cell fraction (not recorded which). Receptors originate from a male donor with ankylosing spondylitis.

The V and J genes are TRBV12-3 or TRBV12-4 and TRBJ2-5; D remains ambiguous. The length of the CDR3 is 13 residues. V gave up 5 bases and J gave up 5 bases, with 12 bases separating them. CDR3 sequence: CASSLDPRETQYF. The CDR3 DNA reads TGTGCCAGCAGTCTGGACCCACGGGAGACCCAGTACTTC.

V usage is TRBV28 and J usage is TRBJ2-1; 8 bases map to TRBD2. J was trimmed by 8 bases and V by 3 bases; bases with no gene match: 9. The CDR3 spans 15 residues. The germline CDR1 and CDR2 sequences are MDHEN and SYDVKM. The chain's CDR3 is CASSFFLREAHEQFF. CDR3 DNA sequence: TGTGCCAGCAGTTTTTTCCTGCGGGAGGCACATGAGCAGTTCTTC.

As regards this clonotype: Mismatch with germline at one junction end may stem from a read error. The J gene is TRBJ1-4, the V gene TRBV4-2; D is undetermined. The CDR3 runs 15 residues. Germline V gene lookup returns CDR1 LGHNA and CDR2 YNFKEQ. DNA for the CDR3: TGTTCCAGCAGCTGGCAGGCAGGACGTTGGGAAAAACTGTTTTTT. Its protein is CSSSWQAGRWEKLFF.

This clonotype showed up many times. The chain uses TRBV7-2 and TRBJ1-1; D may be TRBD1 (6 bases). Trimming stripped 4 bases from V and 2 bases from J, with 17 bases between. Germline values: CDR1 SGHTA, CDR2 FQGNSA. The CDR3 extends over 16 amino acids. The CDR3 region is CASSSPGGKTNTEAFF. In nucleotides, the CDR3 is TGTGCCAGCAGCTCCCCCGGGGGCAAAACCAACACTGAAGCTTTCTTT.

The V call is TRBV6-2 or TRBV6-3, the J call TRBJ1-5; 9 bases fit TRBD1. The ends lost 4 bases at V and 6 bases at J; junction bases unmatched: 4. The germline gives CDR1 MNHEY, CDR2 SVGEGT. The CDR3 covers 14 residues. CDR3 loop: CASSSTGGVQPQHF. The CDR3 DNA is TGTGCCAGCAGTTCCACAGGGGGCGTTCAGCCCCAGCATTTT.

This clonotype was detected only a few times. The V gene is TRBV5-1, the J gene TRBJ2-5; 13 nucleotides align to TRBD2. V trimming: 0 bases; J trimming: 4 bases; junction bases outside the gene matches: 6. This CDR3 region has 17 residues. Germline values: CDR1 SGHRS, CDR2 YFSETQ. DNA of the CDR3: TGCGCCAGCAGCTTGGGTTCCGGGACTAGCGGGACAGAGACCCAGTACTTC. This codes for CASSLGSGTSGTETQYF.

The chain carries TRBV4-2 and TRBJ2-1; D ambiguous. The length of the CDR3 is 16 residues. Germline CDR1 and CDR2: LGHNA and YNFKEQ. Between the trimmed V and J ends, which lost 1 base and 5 bases, there was a span of 15 bases. CDR3 residues: CASSQGTGRIDNEQFF. The CDR3 region has the DNA TGTGCCAGCAGCCAAGGGACCGGAAGAATAGACAATGAGCAGTTCTTC.

There are a few counts of this clonotype. V usage is TRBV12-3 or TRBV12-4 and J usage is TRBJ2-1, with 9 bases lining up with TRBD2. The V gene end was trimmed by 6 bases and the J gene end by 1 base; junction bases not matched to a gene: 4. The CDR3 totals 15 residues. DNA for the CDR3: TGTGCCAGCAGGTCCCTAGCGGGATCCTACAATGAGCAGTTCTTC. Its protein is CASRSLAGSYNEQFF.

The chain couples TRBV20-1 to TRBJ2-7; tentatively, D is TRBD2 (7 bases). This CDR3 region has 17 residues. CDR1 is DFQATT and CDR2 is SNEGSKA in the germline V gene (reference sequence). The V end lost 3 bases, the J end lost 5 bases, and 26 bases lay between the germline ends. The CDR3 sequence: CSASHAFGGLDRNEQYF. The DNA for the CDR3 is TGCAGTGCTAGTCACGCTTTCGGGGGGCTCGATAGGAACGAGCAGTACTTC.

V gene TRBV6-2 or TRBV6-3 combines with J gene TRBJ2-3, with D possibly being TRBD1 or TRBD2 (5 bases each). The germline V gene has CDR1 MNHEY and CDR2 SVGEGT. CDR3 size: 12 residues. Trimming took 11 bases from V and 3 from J, leaving 12 bases between them. CDR3 sequence (DNA): TGTGCCGCGTCAGGGAGTACAGATACGCAGTATTTT. As protein: CAASGSTDTQYF.

This clonotype was picked up a small number of times. V usage is TRBV10-3 and J usage is TRBJ2-6; possible D gene TRBD1, 6 bases. In germline, CDR1 is ENHRY, CDR2 SYGVKD. Trimming took 6 bases from V and 1 from J, leaving 10 bases between them. The CDR3 extends over 15 amino acids. CDR3 DNA: TGTGCCATCAGCCTGACAGGTTCTGGGGCCAACGTCCTGACTTTC. This encodes CAISLTGSGANVLTF.

The rearrangement joins TRBV12-3 or TRBV12-4 to TRBJ2-4; 10 nucleotides match TRBD1. With 3 bases clipped from V and 3 bases from J, the junction kept 2 bases outside the gene matches. The CDR3 consists of 15 residues. The CDR3 coding sequence is TGTGCCAGCAGTTTTGGGACAGGGGACAAAAACATTCAGTACTTC. Residues: CASSFGTGDKNIQYF.

In this sample, this clonotype turned up a few times. The V and J genes are TRBV7-6 and TRBJ1-3; no clear D. CDR1 is SGHVS, CDR2 FNYEAQ, per germline. The V gene lost 2 bases and the J gene lost 0 bases, with 17 bases spanning the gap. The length of the CDR3 is 18 residues. CDR3 amino acids: CASSLNLRRASSGNTIYF. In DNA form, the CDR3 reads TGTGCCAGCAGCTTAAACCTTCGGAGGGCGAGCTCTGGAAACACCATATATTTT. Drawing the rest from reference TRBV7-6 and TRBJ1-3, the complete variable domain is GAGVSQSPRYKVTKRGQDVALRCDPISGHVSLYWYRQALGQGPEFLTYFNYEAQQDKSGLPNDRFSAERPEGSISTLTIQRTEQRDSAMYRCASSLNLRRASSGNTIYFGEGSWLTVV.

The chain joins TRBV7-2 to TRBJ2-3, with 9 bases identical to TRBD2. Germline V CDR1 and CDR2: SGHTA, FQGNSA. V lost 3 bases and J lost 6; bases outside the gene matches: 10. The CDR3 covers 16 residues. The DNA of the CDR3 is TGTGCCAGCAGCTTCCCCTTAGCGGGAGTCCCCGATACGCAGTATTTT. Protein sequence: CASSFPLAGVPDTQYF.